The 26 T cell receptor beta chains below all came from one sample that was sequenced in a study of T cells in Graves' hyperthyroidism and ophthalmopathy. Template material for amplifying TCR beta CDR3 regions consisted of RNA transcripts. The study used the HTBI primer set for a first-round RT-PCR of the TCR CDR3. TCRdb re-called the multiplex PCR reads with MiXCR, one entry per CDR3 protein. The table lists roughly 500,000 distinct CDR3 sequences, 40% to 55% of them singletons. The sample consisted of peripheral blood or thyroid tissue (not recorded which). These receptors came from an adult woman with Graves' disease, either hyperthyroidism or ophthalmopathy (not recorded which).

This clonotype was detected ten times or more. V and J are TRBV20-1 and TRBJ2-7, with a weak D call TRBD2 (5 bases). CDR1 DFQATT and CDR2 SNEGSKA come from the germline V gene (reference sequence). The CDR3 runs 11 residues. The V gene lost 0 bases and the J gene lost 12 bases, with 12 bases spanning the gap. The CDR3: CSAREFGSTYF. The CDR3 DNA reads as TGCAGTGCTAGAGAATTTGGGAGTACGTACTTC.

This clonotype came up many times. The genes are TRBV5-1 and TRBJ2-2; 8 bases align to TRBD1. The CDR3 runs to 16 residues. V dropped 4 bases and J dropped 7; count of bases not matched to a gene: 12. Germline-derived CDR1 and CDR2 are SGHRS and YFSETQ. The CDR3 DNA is TGCGCCAGCAGCCTGTTCCGGGACAGGTCCGACGGGGAGCTGTTTTTT. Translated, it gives CASSLFRDRSDGELFF.

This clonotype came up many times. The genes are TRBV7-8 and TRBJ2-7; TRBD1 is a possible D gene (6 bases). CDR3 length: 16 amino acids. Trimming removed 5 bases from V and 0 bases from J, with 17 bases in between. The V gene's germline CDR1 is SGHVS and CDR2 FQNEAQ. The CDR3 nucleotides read TGTGCCAGCAGCCCGAATGGGGGCCAACTCTCCTACGAGCAGTACTTC. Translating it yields CASSPNGGQLSYEQYF.

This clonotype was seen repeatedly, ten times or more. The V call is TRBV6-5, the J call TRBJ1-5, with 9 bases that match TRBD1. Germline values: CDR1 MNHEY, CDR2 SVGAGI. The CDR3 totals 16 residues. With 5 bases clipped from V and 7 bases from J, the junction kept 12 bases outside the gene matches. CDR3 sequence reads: CASSLNWDRARQPQHF. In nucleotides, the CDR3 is TGTGCCAGCAGTCTCAATTGGGACAGGGCACGGCAGCCCCAGCATTTT.

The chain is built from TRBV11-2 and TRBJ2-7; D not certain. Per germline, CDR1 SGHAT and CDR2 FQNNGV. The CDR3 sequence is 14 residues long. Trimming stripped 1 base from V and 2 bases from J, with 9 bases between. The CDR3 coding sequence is TGTGCCAGCAGCTTAGCACCTAACACCTACGAGCAGTACTTC. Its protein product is CASSLAPNTYEQYF.

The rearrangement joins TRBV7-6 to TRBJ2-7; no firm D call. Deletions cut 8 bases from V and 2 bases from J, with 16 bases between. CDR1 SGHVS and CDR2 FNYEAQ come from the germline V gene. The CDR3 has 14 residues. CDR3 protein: CASLPGPATYEQYF. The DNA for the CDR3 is TGTGCCAGCTTGCCTGGACCCGCGACCTACGAGCAGTACTTC.

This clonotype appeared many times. The CDR3 sequence is CASNNQRGGEAFF. CDR3 coding DNA: TGTGCCAGCAATAATCAAAGAGGTGGCGAAGCTTTCTTT. V and J are TRBV28 and TRBJ1-1; D remains unclear. The CDR3 is 13 amino acids. Germline V gene lookup returns CDR1 MDHEN and CDR2 SYDVKM. V was cut by 7 bases and J by 8 bases, with 17 bases left in between.

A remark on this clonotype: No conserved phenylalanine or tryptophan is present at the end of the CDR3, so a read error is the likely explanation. The CDR3 loop is CASSFTGTYEQYC. DNA for the CDR3: TGCGCCAGCAGCTTTACAGGGACGTACGAGCAGTACTGC. This chain connects TRBV5-1 to TRBJ2-7; a possible D gene is TRBD1 (6 bases). The CDR3 runs 13 residues. Trimming cost V 2 bases and J 4 bases, with 10 bases left between them. CDR1 and CDR2 (germline): SGHRS, YFSETQ.

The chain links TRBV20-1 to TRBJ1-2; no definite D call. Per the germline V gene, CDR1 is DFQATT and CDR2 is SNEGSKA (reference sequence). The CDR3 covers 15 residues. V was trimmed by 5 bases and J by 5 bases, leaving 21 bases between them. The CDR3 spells CSARLAAVEEYGYTF. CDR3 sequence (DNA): TGCAGTGCTCGACTAGCGGCGGTGGAAGAGTATGGCTACACCTTC.

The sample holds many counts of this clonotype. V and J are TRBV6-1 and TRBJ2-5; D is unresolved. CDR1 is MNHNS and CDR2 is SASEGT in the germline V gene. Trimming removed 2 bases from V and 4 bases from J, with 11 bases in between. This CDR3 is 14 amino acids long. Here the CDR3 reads CASSEWQTPETQYF. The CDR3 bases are TGTGCCAGCAGTGAATGGCAGACTCCAGAGACCCAGTACTTC.

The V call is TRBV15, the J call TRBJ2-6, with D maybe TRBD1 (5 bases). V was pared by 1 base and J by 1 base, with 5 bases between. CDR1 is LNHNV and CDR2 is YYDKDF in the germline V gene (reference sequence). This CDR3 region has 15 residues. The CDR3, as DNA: TGTGCCACCAGCAGAGGACAGTCTGGGGCCAACGTCCTGACTTTC. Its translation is CATSRGQSGANVLTF.

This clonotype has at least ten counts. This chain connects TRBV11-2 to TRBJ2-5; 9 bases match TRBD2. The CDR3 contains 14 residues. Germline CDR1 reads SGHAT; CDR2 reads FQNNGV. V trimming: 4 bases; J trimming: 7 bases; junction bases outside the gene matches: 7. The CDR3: CASSSGGREGTQYF. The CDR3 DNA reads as TGTGCCAGCAGCTCCGGTGGGCGGGAGGGGACCCAGTACTTC. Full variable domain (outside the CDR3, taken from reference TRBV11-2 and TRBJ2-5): EAGVAQSPRYKIIEKRQSVAFWCNPISGHATLYWYQQILGQGPKLLIQFQNNGVVDDSQLPKDRFSAERLKGVDSTLKIQPAKLEDSAVYLCASSSGGREGTQYFGPGTRLLVL.

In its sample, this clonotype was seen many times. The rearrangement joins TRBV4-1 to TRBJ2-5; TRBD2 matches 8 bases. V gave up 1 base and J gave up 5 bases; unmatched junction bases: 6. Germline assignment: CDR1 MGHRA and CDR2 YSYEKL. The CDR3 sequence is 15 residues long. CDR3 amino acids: CASSQVWREVETQYF. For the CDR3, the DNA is TGCGCCAGCAGCCAAGTATGGCGGGAGGTTGAGACCCAGTACTTC.

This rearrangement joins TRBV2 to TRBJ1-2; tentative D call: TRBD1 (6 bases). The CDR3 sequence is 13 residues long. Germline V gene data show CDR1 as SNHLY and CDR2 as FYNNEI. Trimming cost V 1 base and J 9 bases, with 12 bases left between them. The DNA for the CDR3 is TGTGCCAGCAGTGAAGGGCAGGGGATCAGCTACACCTTC. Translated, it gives CASSEGQGISYTF.

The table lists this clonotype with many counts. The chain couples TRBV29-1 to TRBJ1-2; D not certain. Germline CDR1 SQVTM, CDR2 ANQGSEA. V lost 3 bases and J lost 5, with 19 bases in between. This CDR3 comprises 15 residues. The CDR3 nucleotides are TGCAGCGTTGATGACGGGGTTACTTCTTGGTATGGCTACACCTTC. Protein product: CSVDDGVTSWYGYTF.

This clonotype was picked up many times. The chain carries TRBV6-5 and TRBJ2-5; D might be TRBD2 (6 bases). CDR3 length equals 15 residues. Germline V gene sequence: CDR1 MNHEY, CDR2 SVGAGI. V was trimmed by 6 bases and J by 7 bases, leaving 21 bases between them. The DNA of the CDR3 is TGTGCCAGCAGCCTTAAGCGGAGGGCCTCAGGGACCCAGTACTTC. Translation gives CASSLKRRASGTQYF.

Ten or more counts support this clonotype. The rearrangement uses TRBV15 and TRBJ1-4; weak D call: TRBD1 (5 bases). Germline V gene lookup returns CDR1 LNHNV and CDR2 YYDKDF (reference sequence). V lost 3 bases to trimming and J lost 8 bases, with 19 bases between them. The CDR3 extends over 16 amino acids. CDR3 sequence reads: CATSRDGPFGGEKLFF. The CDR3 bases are TGTGCCACCAGCAGGGATGGCCCCTTTGGGGGAGAAAAACTGTTTTTT. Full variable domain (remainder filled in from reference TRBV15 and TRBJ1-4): DAMVIQNPRYQVTQFGKPVTLSCSQTLNHNVMYWYQQKSSQAPKLLFHYYDKDFNNEADTPDNFQSRRPNTSFCFLDIRSPGLGDTAMYLCATSRDGPFGGEKLFFGSGTQLSVL.

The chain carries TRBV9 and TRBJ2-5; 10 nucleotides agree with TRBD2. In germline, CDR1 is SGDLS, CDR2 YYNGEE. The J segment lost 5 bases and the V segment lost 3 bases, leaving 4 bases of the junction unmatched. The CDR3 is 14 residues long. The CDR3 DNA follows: TGTGCCAGCAGCGAGTGGACTAGCGGCGAGACCCAGTACTTC. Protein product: CASSEWTSGETQYF.

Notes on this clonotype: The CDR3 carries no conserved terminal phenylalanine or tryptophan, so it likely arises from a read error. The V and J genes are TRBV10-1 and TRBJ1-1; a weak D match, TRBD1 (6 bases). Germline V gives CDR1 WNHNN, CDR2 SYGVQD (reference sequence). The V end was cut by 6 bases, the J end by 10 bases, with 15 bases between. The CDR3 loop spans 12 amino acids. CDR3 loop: CASSKQGEGAFL. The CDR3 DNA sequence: TGCGCCAGCAGCAAACAGGGAGAAGGAGCTTTCCTT.

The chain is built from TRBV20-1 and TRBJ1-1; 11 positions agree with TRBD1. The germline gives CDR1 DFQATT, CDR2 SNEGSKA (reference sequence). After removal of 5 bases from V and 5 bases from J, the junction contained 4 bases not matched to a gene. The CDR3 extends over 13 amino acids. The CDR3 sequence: CSAYGQGATEAFF. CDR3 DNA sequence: TGCAGTGCTTACGGACAGGGGGCGACTGAAGCTTTCTTT.

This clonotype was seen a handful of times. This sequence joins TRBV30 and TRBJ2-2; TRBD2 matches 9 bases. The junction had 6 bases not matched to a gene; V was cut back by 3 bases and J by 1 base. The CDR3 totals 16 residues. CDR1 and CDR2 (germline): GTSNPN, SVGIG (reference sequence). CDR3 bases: TGTGCCTGGAGCGGAGCTAGCGGGATGAACACCGGGGAGCTGTTTTTT. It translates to CAWSGASGMNTGELFF.

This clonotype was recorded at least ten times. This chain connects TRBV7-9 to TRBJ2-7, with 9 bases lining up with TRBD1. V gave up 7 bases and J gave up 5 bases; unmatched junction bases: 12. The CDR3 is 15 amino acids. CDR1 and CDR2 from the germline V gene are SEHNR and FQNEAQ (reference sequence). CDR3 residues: CASTKSGTGRDEQYF. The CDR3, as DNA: TGTGCCAGCACAAAATCCGGGACAGGGCGAGACGAGCAGTACTTC.

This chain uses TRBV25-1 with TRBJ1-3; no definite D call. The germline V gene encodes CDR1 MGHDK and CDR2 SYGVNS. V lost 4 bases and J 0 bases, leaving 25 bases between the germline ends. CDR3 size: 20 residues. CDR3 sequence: CASSARRLSGAGLSGNTIYF. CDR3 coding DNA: TGTGCCAGCAGTGCTAGACGCTTGTCAGGCGCCGGTCTCTCTGGAAACACCATATATTTT.

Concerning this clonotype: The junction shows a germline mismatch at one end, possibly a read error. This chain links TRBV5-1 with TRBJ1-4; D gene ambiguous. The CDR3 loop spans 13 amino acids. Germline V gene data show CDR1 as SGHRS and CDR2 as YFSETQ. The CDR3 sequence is CASSLRPTEKLFF. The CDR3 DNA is TGTGCCAGCAGCTTGCGTCCAACAGAAAAACTGTTTTTT.

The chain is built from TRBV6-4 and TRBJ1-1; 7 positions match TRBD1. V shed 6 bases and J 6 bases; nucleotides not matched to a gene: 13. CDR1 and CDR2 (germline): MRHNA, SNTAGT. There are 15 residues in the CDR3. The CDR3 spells CASSRPNRGMAEAFF. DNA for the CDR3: TGTGCCAGCAGCCGTCCCAACAGGGGTATGGCTGAAGCTTTCTTT.

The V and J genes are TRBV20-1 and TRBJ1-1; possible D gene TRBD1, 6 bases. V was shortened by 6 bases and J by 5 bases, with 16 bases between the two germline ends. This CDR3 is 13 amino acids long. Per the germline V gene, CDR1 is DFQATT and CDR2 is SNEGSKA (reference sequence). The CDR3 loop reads CSAWDMSLTEAFF. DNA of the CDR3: TGCAGTGCGTGGGACATGAGCCTGACTGAAGCTTTCTTT.